The TCR beta chain described here comes from a study of OX40 agonist ivuxolimab in advanced cancers. Overall study results and limits: At doses 0.1 to 3.0 mg/kg, CD4+ and CD8+ clones expanded.

In germline, CDR1 is SGHRS, CDR2 YFSETQ. The CDR3 runs 17 residues. After removal of 3 bases from V and 7 bases from J, the junction contained 14 bases not matched to a gene. Measured with immunoSEQ multiplex PCR; TCRdb has only the in-frame clones, and not every one. The sample has over 65,000 clones, roughly 90% seen once. As concerns this clone: Its antigen is currently unknown.

The V and J genes are TRBV5-1 and TRBJ2-1; 9 nucleotides line up with TRBD2. The clonotype comes from an adult with an advanced solid tumor such as melanoma, head and neck, liver or kidney cancer. The sequences come from CD4+ or CD8+ T cells sorted from blood, collected in a trial of the OX40 agonist ivuxolimab. CDR3 loop: CASSSIFLRGRVNEQFF. As DNA, the CDR3 is TGCGCCAGCAGCTCGATCTTTCTCCGCGGGAGGGTGAATGAGCAGTTCTTC.